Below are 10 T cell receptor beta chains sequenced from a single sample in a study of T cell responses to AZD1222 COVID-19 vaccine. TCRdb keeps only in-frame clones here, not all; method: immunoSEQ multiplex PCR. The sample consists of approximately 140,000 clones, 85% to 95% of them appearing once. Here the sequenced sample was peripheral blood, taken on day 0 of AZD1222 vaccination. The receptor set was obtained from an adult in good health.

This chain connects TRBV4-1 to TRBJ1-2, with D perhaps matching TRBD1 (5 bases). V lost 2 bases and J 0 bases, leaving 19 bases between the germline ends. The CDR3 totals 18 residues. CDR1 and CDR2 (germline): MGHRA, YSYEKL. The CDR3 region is CASSQSVPARGANYGYTF. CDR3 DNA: TGCGCCAGCAGCCAATCCGTTCCCGCGCGGGGGGCTAACTATGGCTACACCTTC.

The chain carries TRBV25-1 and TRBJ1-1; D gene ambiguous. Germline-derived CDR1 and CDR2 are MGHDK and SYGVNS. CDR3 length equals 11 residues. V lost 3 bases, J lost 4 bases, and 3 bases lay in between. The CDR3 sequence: CASSEFTEAFF. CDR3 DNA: TGTGCCAGCAGTGAGTTCACTGAAGCTTTCTTT.

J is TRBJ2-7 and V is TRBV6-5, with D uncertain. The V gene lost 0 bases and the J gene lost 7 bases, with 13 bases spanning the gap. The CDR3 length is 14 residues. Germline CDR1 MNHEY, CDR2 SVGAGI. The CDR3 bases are TGTGCCAGCAGTTACTCAAGTAGTATGGGTGAGCAGTACTTC. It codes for CASSYSSSMGEQYF.

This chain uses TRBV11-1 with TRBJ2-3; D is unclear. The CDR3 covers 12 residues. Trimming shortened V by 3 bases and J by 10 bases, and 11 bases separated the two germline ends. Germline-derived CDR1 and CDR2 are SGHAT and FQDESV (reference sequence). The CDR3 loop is CASSFRSSAQYF. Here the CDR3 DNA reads TGTGCCAGCAGCTTTCGATCGTCTGCGCAGTATTTT.

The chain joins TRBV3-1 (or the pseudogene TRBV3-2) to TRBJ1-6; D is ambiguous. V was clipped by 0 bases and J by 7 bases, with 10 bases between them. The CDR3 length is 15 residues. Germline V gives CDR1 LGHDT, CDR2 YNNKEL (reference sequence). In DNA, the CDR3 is TGTGCCAGCAGCCAAGAGGCGTTACTGAATTCACCCCTCCACTTT. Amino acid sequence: CASSQEALLNSPLHF.

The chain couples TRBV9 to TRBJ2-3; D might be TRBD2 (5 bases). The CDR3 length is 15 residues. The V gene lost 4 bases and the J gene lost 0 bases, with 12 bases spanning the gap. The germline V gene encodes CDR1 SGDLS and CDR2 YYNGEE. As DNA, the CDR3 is TGTGCCAGCAGCTCAGGACGGGGTAGCACAGATACGCAGTATTTT. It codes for CASSSGRGSTDTQYF.

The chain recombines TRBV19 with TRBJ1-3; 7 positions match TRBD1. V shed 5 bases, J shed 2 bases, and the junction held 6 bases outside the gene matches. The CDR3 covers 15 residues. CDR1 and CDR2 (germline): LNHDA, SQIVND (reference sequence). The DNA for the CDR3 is TGTGCCAGTAGTGACAGGGAATCCGCTGGAAACACCATATATTTT. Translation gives CASSDRESAGNTIYF. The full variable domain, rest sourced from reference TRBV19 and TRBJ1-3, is DGGITQSPKYLFRKEGQNVTLSCEQNLNHDAMYWYRQDPGQGLRLIYYSQIVNDFQKGDIAEGYSVSREKKESFPLTVTSAQKNPTAFYLCASSDRESAGNTIYFGEGSWLTVV.

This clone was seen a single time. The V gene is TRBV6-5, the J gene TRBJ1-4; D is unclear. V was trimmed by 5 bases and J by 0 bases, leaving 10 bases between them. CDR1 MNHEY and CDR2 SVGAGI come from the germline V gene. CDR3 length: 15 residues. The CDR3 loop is CASSKLGTTNEKLFF. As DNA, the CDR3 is TGTGCCAGCAGTAAGTTGGGGACAACTAATGAAAAACTGTTTTTT.

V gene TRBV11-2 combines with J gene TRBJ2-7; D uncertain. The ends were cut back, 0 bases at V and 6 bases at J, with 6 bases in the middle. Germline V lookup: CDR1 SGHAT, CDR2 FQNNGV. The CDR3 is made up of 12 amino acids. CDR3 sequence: CASSLDLGEQYF. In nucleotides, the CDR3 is TGTGCCAGCAGCTTAGATCTTGGCGAGCAGTACTTC.

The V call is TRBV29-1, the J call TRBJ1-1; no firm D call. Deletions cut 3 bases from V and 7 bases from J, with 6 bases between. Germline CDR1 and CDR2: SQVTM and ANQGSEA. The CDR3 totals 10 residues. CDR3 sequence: CSVDEGEAFF. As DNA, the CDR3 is TGCAGCGTTGACGAGGGTGAAGCTTTCTTT.